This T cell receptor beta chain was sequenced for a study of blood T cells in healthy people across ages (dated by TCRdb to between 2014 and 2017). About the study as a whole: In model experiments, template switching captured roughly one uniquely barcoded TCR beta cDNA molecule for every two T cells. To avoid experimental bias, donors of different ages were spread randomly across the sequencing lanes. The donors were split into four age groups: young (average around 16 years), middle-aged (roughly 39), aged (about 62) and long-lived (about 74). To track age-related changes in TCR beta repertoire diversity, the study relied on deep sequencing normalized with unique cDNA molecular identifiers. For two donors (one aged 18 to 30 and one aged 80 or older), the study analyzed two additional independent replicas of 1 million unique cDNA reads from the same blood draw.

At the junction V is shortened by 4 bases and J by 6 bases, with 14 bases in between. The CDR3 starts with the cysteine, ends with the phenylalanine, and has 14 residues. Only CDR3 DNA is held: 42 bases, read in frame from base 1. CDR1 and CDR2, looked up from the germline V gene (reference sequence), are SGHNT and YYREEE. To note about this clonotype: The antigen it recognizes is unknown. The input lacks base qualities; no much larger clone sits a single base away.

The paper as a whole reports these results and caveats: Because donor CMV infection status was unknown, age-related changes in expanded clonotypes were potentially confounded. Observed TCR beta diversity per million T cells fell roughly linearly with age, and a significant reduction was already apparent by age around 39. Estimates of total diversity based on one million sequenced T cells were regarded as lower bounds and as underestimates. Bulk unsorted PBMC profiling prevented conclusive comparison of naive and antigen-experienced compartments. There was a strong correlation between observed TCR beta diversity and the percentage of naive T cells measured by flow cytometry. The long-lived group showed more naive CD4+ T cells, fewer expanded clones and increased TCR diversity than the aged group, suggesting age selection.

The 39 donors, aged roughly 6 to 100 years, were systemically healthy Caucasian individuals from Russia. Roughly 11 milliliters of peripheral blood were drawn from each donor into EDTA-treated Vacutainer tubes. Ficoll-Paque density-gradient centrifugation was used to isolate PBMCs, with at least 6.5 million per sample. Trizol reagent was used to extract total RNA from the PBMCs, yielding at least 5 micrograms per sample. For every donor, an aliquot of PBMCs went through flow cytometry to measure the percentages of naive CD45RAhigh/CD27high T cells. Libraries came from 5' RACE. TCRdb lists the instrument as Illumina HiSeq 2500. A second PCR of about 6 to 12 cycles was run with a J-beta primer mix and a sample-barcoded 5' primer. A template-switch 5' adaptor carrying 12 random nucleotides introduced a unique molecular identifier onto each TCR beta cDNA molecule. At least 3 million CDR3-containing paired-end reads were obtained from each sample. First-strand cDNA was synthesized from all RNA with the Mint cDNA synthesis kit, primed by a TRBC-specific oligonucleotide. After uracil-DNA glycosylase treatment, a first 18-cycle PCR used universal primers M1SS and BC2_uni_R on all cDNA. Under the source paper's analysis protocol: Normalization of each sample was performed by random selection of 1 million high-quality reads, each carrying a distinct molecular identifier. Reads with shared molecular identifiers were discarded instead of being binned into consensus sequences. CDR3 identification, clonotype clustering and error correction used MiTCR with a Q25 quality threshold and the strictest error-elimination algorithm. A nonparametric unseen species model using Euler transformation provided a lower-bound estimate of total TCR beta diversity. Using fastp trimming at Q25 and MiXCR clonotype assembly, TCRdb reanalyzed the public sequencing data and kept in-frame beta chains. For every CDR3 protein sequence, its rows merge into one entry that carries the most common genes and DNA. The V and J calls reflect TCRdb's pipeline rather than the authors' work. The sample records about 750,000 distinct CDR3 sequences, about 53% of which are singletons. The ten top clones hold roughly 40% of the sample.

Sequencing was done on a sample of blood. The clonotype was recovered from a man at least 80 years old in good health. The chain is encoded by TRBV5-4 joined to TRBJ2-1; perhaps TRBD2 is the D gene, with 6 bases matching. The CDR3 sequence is CASSQIGGSNEQFF. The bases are TGTGCCAGCAGCCAAATTGGGGGGTCCAATGAGCAGTTCTTC.